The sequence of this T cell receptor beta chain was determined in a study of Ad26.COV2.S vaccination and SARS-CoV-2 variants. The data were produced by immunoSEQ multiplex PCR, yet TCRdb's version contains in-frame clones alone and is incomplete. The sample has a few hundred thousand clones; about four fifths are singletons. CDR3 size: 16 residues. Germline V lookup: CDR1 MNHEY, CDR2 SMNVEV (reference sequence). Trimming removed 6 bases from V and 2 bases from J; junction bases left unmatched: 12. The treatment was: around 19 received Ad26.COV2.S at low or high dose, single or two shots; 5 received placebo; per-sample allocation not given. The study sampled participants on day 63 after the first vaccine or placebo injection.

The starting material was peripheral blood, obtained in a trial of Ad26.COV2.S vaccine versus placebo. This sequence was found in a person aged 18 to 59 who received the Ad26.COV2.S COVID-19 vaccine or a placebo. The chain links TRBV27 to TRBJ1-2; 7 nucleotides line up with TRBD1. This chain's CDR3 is CASSSPRGQSNYGYTF. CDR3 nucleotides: TGTGCCAGCAGCTCTCCCAGGGGACAGTCCAACTATGGCTACACCTTC.